The 5 T cell receptor beta chains presented below share a single source sample, sequenced in a study of cytomegalovirus exposure and HLA in healthy donors (dated by TCRdb to about 2017). The library was made by the immunoSEQ multiplex PCR assay. Sourced from immuneACCESS, this table was stored by TCRdb with only in-frame sequences that have V and J called. A share of the clones is absent; for the studies checked, an unresolved V gene accounts for under half, and the remainder has no known explanation. The sample profile shows about 160,000 clones; 95% to 97% of them were found once. The ten most abundant clones make up roughly 0.83% of the sample. Sequencing used PBMCs. These receptors all come from a woman aged 18-29 years in good health and CMV-seronegative.

This sequence joins TRBV6-1 and TRBJ2-1; no clear D gene. This CDR3 region has 12 residues. V shed 7 bases and J shed 3 bases, with 7 bases lying between them. CDR1 is MNHNS, CDR2 SASEGT, per germline. The CDR3 region has the DNA TGTGCCAGCACCGGCGGCTACAATGAGCAGTTCTTC. Translation gives CASTGGYNEQFF.

The chain has TRBV9 and TRBJ2-5; the D gene is possibly TRBD2 (6 bases). Germline values: CDR1 SGDLS, CDR2 YYNGEE. This CDR3 comprises 15 residues. Trimming pared 0 bases from V and 1 base from J, leaving 10 bases between. CDR3 sequence: CASSVATGGQETQYF. The CDR3, as DNA: TGTGCCAGCAGCGTAGCAACCGGGGGCCAAGAGACCCAGTACTTC.

The chain uses TRBV19 and TRBJ1-5, with 8 positions matching TRBD1. Germline CDR1 and CDR2: LNHDA and SQIVND (reference sequence). V shed 5 bases and J 8 bases; nucleotides not matched to a gene: 8. The CDR3 is 14 amino acids. The DNA for the CDR3 is TGTGCCAGTAGTGCAGACAGGGGTTTGAAGCCCCAGCATTTT. Protein product: CASSADRGLKPQHF.

This clone showed up just once. This chain connects TRBV30 to TRBJ2-1; TRBD2 aligns across 10 bases. After removal of 4 bases from V and 3 bases from J, the junction contained 12 bases not matched to a gene. CDR3 length equals 17 residues. CDR1 GTSNPN and CDR2 SVGIG come from the germline V gene (reference sequence). The CDR3 spells CAWIPGAGGRSYNEQFF. Written as DNA, the CDR3 is TGTGCCTGGATCCCGGGAGCGGGGGGGCGGAGCTACAATGAGCAGTTCTTC.

The rearrangement joins TRBV7-2 to TRBJ2-1; D may be TRBD1 (5 bases). The CDR3 extends over 13 amino acids. V was cut by 11 bases and J by 0 bases, with 11 bases left in between. Germline CDR1 reads SGHTA; CDR2 reads FQGNSA. In DNA form, the CDR3 reads TGTGCCGAACAGGTGAGCTCCTACAATGAGCAGTTCTTC. Its protein product is CAEQVSSYNEQFF.